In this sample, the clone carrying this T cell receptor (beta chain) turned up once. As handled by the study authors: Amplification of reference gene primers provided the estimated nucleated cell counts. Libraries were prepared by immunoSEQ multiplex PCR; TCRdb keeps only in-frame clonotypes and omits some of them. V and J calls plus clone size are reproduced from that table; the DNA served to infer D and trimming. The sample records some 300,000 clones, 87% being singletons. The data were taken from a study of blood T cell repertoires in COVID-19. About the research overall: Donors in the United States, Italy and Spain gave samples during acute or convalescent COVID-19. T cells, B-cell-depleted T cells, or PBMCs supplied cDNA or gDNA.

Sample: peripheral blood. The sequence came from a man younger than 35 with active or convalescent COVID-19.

The chain's CDR3 is CASSYTKSPIYGYTF. CDR3 coding DNA: TGTGCCAGCAGTTACACGAAGAGCCCTATCTATGGCTACACCTTC. The gene calls are TRBV6-5 and TRBJ1-2; D not resolved. The ends were cut back, 2 bases at V and 4 bases at J, with 14 bases in the middle. Germline CDR1 reads MNHEY; CDR2 reads SVGAGI. This CDR3 is built from 15 residues.